This T cell receptor beta chain emerged from a study of cytomegalovirus exposure and HLA in healthy donors. Whole-study findings and limits: Excluded: some indistinguishable V segments such as TRBV6-2 and TRBV6-3. Reportedly, HLA-A and HLA-B alleles of most subjects were accurately predicted from TCR beta.

The trim removed 3 bases at V and 8 bases at J, leaving 15 bases unmatched. This CDR3 is 17 amino acids long. Germline V gene lookup returns CDR1 MNHEY and CDR2 SMNVEV (reference sequence). The primer mix had 60 Vbeta and 13 Jbeta primers. Sequenced by immunoSEQ multiplex PCR; TCRdb stores in-frame clones only, minus some. Of fewer than 65,000 clones in the sample, about 84% were seen once. On this clone itself: Its cognate antigen is unknown.

The sequenced sample was PBMCs. The chain links TRBV27 to TRBJ1-4; 7 nucleotides match TRBD1. The TCR sequence derives from a man in his thirties or forties in good health and CMV-seronegative. The CDR3 nucleotides read TGTGCCAGCAGTTTGGGAGAGAAGGGGGCATATGGGGAAAAACTGTTTTTT. Protein sequence: CASSLGEKGAYGEKLFF.